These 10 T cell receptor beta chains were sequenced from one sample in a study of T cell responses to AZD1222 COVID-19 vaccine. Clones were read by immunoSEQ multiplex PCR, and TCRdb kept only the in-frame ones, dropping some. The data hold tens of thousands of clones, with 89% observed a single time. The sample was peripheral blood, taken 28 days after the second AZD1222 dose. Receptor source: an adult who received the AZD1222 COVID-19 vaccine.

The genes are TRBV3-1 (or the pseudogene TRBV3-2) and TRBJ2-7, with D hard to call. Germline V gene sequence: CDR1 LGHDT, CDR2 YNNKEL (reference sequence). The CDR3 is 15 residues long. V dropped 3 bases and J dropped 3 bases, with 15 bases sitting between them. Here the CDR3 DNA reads TGTGCCAGCAGCCAGGACCCTCGGAAGTTCTACGAGCAGTACTTC. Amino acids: CASSQDPRKFYEQYF.

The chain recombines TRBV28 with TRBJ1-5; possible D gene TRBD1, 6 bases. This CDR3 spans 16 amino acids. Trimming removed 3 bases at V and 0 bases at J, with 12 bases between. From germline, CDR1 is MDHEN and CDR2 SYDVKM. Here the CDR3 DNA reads TGTGCCAGCAGTTTCCCGGGACACCTTAGCAATCAGCCCCAGCATTTT. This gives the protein CASSFPGHLSNQPQHF.

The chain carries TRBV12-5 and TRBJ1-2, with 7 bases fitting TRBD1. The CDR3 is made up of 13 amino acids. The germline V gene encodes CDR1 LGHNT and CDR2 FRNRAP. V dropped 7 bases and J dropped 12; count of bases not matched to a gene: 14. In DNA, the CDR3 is TGTGCTAGTGCCATCCTGCTCAGACAGGGCCACACCTTC. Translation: CASAILLRQGHTF.

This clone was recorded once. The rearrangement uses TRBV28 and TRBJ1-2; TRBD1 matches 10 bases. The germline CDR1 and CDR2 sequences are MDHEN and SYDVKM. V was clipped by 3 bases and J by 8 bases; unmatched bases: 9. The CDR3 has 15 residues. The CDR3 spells CASSFFGQGERGYTF. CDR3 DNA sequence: TGTGCCAGCAGTTTTTTCGGACAGGGGGAACGCGGCTACACCTTC.

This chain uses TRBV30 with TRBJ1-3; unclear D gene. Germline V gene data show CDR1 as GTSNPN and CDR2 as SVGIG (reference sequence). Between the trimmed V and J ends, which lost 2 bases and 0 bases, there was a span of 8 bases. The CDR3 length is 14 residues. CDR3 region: CAWSSGGSGNTIYF. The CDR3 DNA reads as TGTGCCTGGAGTTCTGGCGGCTCTGGAAACACCATATATTTT.

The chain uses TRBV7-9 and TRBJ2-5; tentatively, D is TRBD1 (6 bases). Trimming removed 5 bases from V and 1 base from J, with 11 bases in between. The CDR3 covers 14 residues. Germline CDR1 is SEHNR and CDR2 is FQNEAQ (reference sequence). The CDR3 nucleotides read TGTGCCAGCAGCGCTAACAGGGTCCAAGAGACCCAGTACTTC. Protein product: CASSANRVQETQYF. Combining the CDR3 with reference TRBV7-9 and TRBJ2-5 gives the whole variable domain DTGVSQNPRHKITKRGQNVTFRCDPISEHNRLYWYRQTLGQGPEFLTYFQNEAQLEKSRLLSDRFSAERPKGSFSTLEIQRTEQGDSAMYLCASSANRVQETQYFGPGTRLLVL.

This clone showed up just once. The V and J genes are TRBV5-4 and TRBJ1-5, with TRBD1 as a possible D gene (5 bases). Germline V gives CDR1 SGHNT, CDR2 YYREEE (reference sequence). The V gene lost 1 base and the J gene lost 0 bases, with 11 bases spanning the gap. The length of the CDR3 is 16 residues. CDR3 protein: CASSLKWGVSNQPQHF. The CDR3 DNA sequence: TGTGCCAGCAGCTTGAAATGGGGGGTTAGCAATCAGCCCCAGCATTTT.

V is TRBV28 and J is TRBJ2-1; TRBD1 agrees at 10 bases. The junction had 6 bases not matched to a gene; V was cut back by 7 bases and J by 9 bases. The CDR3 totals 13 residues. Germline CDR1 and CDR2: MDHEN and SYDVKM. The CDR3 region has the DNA TGTGCCAGCACAAGACAGGGGGCTGGTGAGCAGTTCTTC. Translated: CASTRQGAGEQFF.

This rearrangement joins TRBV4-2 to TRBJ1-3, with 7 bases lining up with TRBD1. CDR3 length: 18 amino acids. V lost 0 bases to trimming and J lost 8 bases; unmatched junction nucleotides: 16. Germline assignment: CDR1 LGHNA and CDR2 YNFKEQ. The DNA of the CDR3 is TGTGCCAGCAGCCAAGAAGTAGGGGGAGGGACAGCAAGATACACCATATATTTT. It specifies CASSQEVGGGTARYTIYF.

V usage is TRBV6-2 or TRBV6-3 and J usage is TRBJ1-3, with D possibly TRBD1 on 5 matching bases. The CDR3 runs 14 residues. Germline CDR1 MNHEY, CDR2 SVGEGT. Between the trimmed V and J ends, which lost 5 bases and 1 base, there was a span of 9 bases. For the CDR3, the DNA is TGTGCCAGCAGTCCAGGGCAATCTGGAAACACCATATATTTT. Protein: CASSPGQSGNTIYF.